A selection of T cell receptor beta chains follows, all from one sample in a study of blood T cell repertoires in COVID-19. The protocol was immunoSEQ multiplex PCR, while the TCRdb copy is restricted to in-frame clones and leaves out a portion. Of some 100,000 clones in the sample, 88% were seen once. Sequencing used peripheral blood. The receptors were sampled from an elderly woman with active COVID-19. Each CDR3 is given with its conserved first and last residue. Fields, in order: J gene, D gene, clone size, V gene, CDR3 DNA, CDR3 protein. D genes are given only for firm matches. The listing skips clone size in some rows; elsewhere it reads once, few, many or a size class.

>TRBJ2-1|.|.|TRBV11-3
TGTGCCAGCAGCCCCCGGGGTGGTGAGCAGTTCTTC
CASSPRGGEQFF
>TRBJ1-1|.|.|TRBV4-2
TGTGCCAGCAGCCAACAGACGGGGGGCACTGAAGCTTTCTTT
CASSQQTGGTEAFF
>TRBJ1-5|.|.|TRBV5-8
TGTGCCAGCAGCCGCGGGGGGGGGTATCAGCCCCAGCATTTT
CASSRGGGYQPQHF
>TRBJ2-7|.|once|TRBV25-1
TGTGCCAGCAGTGAATCCCTGGCAGGGCGCTACGAGCAGTACTTC
CASSESLAGRYEQYF
>TRBJ1-2|.|.|TRBV4-1
TGCGCCAGCAGCCACTCAATCAGGACAGTGGACTATGGCTACACCTTC
CASSHSIRTVDYGYTF
>TRBJ1-1|.|.|TRBV28
TGTGCCAGCAGCCATTACGTCAGCAATGGGAGGGCTGAAGCTTTCTTT
CASSHYVSNGRAEAFF
>TRBJ2-1|TRBD2|.|TRBV15
TGTGCCACCAGCAGAGACTTAAGTGTGATAGCGGGGTACAATGAGCAGTTCTTC
CATSRDLSVIAGYNEQFF
>TRBJ2-5|TRBD2|.|TRBV5-4
TGTGCCAGCAGCGCCATGGCGGGAGGAGAGACCCAGTACTTC
CASSAMAGGETQYF
>TRBJ1-6|.|.|TRBV5-1
TGCGCCAGCAGCGGTCAGGGGTACAATTCACCCCTCCACTTT
CASSGQGYNSPLHF
>TRBJ2-1|TRBD2|once|TRBV7-3
TGTGCCAGCAGTTTGACTAGCGGAACCTACAATGAGCAGTTCTTC
CASSLTSGTYNEQFF
>TRBJ1-1|TRBD1|.|TRBV27
TGTGCCAGCAGTTCTTCCGGGACAGGGGGTATAGAAGCTTTCTTT
CASSSSGTGGIEAFF
>TRBJ2-5|TRBD2|once|TRBV28
TGTGCCAGCAGACCGGGGGGAGGAGAGACCCAGTACTTC
CASRPGGGETQYF
>TRBJ1-6|TRBD1|.|TRBV6-1
TGTGCCAGCAGTGAATACAGGGGAAGTTCACCCCTCCACTTT
CASSEYRGSSPLHF
>TRBJ2-1|TRBD2|.|TRBV7-2
TGTGCCAGCAGCTCCACCCTAGCGGGAGGGGCGTTTGAGCAGTTCTTC
CASSSTLAGGAFEQFF
>TRBJ1-2|TRBD1|.|TRBV18
TGTGCCAGCTCCCTCACAGGGGAGGAGGGCTACACCTTC
CASSLTGEEGYTF
>TRBJ1-2|TRBD1|.|TRBV7-9
TGTGCCAGCAGCGCTAGTTTTACGGGGACAGCCTGGGGCTACACCTTC
CASSASFTGTAWGYTF
>TRBJ2-5|.|.|TRBV4-3
TGCGCCAGCAGCCAAGGTGGCAGAGCAGGGACCCAGTACTTC
CASSQGGRAGTQYF
>TRBJ2-3|.|.|TRBV2
TGTGCCAGCAGGTGGAGAAGCCTGAAGGAAGATACGCAGTATTTT
CASRWRSLKEDTQYF
>TRBJ2-3|.|.|TRBV5-5
TGTGCCAGCAGCGTGGAGGGGTTCGCAGATACGCAGTATTTT
CASSVEGFADTQYF
>TRBJ1-5|TRBD1|.|TRBV2
TGTGCCAGTTCCCGGGGACAGGCAATTTATCAGCCCCAGCATTTT
CASSRGQAIYQPQHF
>TRBJ1-1|.|.|TRBV5-8
TGTGCCAGCACCGTCTCAATATGGGGGGTGACTGAAGCTTTCTTT
CASTVSIWGVTEAFF
>TRBJ2-3|TRBD1|few|TRBV7-2
TGTGCCAGCAGCTTAGGCTGGGACAGGGGGATAGATACGCAGTATTTT
CASSLGWDRGIDTQYF
>TRBJ1-2|.|.|TRBV28
TGTGCCAGCAGTTCGGACACCGGACGGGGCTACACCTTC
CASSSDTGRGYTF
>TRBJ1-1|.|.|TRBV6-5
TGTGCCAGCGGATACAGGGCGGGTGAAGCTTTCTTT
CASGYRAGEAFF
>TRBJ2-7|TRBD1|.|TRBV7-2
TGTGCCAGCGGACAGGAACAGACCTACGAGCAGTACTTC
CASGQEQTYEQYF
>TRBJ2-7|.|few|TRBV12-5
TGTGCTAGTGGCTTAGACAGAAACTACGAGCAGTACTTC
CASGLDRNYEQYF